Each of the 8 T cell receptor beta chains below was sequenced from the same sample in a study of identical twins. TCRdb redid the calling of the 5' RACE reads with MiXCR, one entry per CDR3 protein. The sample lists hundreds of thousands of distinct CDR3 sequences; less than 25% were seen once. The same specimen was also included in a second study, on T cells expressing NK-cell markers.

The specimen sequenced was PBMCs. These receptors were taken from a woman under 30 in good health.

This clonotype was counted between two and nine times. V is TRBV10-3 and J is TRBJ2-5; D might be TRBD1 (6 bases). The CDR3 totals 13 residues. Germline-derived CDR1 and CDR2 are ENHRY and SYGVKD. Trimming took 9 bases from V and 1 from J, leaving 12 bases between them. CDR3 region: CAIKGDTQETQYF. The CDR3 nucleotides read TGTGCCATTAAGGGGGACACCCAAGAGACCCAGTACTTC.

CDR3 in amino acids: CASGSDSGRSTEAFF. CDR3 DNA sequence: TGCGCCAGCGGAAGTGATTCGGGCCGGTCGACTGAAGCTTTCTTT. The chain recombines TRBV5-1 with TRBJ1-1; no reliable D call. The CDR3 contains 15 residues. Trimming shortened V by 7 bases and J by 5 bases, and 21 bases separated the two germline ends. Germline CDR1 SGHRS, CDR2 YFSETQ.

This clonotype has a handful of counts. The rearrangement links TRBV20-1 to TRBJ2-2; D perhaps matches TRBD2 (6 bases). This CDR3 contains 14 residues. CDR1 DFQATT and CDR2 SNEGSKA come from the germline V gene (reference sequence). V lost 4 bases and J lost 1, with 10 bases in between. CDR3 coding DNA: TGCAGTGCTATCCGGGACTTGAACACCGGGGAGCTGTTTTTT. Protein: CSAIRDLNTGELFF.

The J gene is TRBJ2-3, the V gene TRBV5-1; D gene uncertain. The ends were cut back, 0 bases at V and 2 bases at J, with 10 bases in the middle. Germline CDR1 SGHRS, CDR2 YFSETQ. CDR3 length: 15 residues. CDR3 loop: CASSLARPVTDTQYF. The CDR3, as DNA: TGCGCCAGCAGCTTGGCTAGGCCTGTCACAGATACGCAGTATTTT.

Many counts were recorded for this clonotype. The V call is TRBV12-3 or TRBV12-4, the J call TRBJ2-3, with D perhaps TRBD2 (6 bases). The CDR3 is made up of 12 amino acids. V lost 7 bases and J lost 3, with 8 bases in between. CDR3 nucleotide sequence: TGTGCCAGCAACCGGGGGACAGATACGCAGTATTTT. Encoded protein: CASNRGTDTQYF.

This clonotype was detected once. This rearrangement joins TRBV21-1 to TRBJ2-7; the table's D call, TRBD1, was not checked against the DNA. TRBV21-1 represents a pseudogene. CDR3 size: 16 residues. CDR3 in amino acids: CASSKPRREDCYEQYF. The CDR3, as DNA: TGTGCCAGCAGCAAACCCCGCAGGGAAGACTGTTACGAGCAGTACTTC.

At least ten counts were recorded for this clonotype. A junction boundary mismatches the germline segment, possibly from a read error. The chain employs TRBV24-1 and TRBJ2-1; D unclear. The germline V gene has CDR1 KGHDR and CDR2 SFDVKD. The CDR3 consists of 8 residues. The DNA for the CDR3 is TGTGCCACCAGTGATAGTCCGTTC. Protein product: CATSDSPF.

The rearrangement joins TRBV25-1 to TRBJ2-7; 7 bases line up with TRBD1. With V trimmed by 4 bases and J by 0 bases, 6 bases remained unmatched. The V gene's germline CDR1 is MGHDK and CDR2 SYGVNS. The CDR3 runs to 15 residues. The CDR3 protein is CASSVTQGDSYEQYF. The DNA for the CDR3 is TGTGCCAGCAGTGTCACCCAGGGGGACTCCTACGAGCAGTACTTC.